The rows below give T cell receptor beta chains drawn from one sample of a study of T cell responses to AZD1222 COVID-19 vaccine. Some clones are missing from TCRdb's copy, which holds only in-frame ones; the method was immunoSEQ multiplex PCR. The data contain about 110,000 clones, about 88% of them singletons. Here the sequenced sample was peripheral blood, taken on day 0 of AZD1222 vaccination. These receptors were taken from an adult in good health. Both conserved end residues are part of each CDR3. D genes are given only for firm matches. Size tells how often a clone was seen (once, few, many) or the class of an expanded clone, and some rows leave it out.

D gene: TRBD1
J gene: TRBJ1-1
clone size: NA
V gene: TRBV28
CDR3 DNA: TGTGCCACGCTAGACAGGGCCGGCTCGGGCACTGAAGCTTTCTTT
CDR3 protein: CATLDRAGSGTEAFF

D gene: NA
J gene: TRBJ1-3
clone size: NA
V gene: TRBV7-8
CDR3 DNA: TGTGCCAGCAGCGACCGGAGCTCTGGAAACACCATATATTTT
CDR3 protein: CASSDRSSGNTIYF

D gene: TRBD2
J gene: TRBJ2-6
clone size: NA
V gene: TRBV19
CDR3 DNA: TGTGCCAGTAGTATGGGGGGGGTGCTTTCTGGGGCCAACGTCCTGACTTTC
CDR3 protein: CASSMGGVLSGANVLTF

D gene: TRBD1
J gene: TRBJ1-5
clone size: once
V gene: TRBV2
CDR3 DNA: TGTGCCAGCAGTGAACCCTTCTCCGGGACAGGGGAGTCGAATCAGCCCCAGCATTTT
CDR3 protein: CASSEPFSGTGESNQPQHF

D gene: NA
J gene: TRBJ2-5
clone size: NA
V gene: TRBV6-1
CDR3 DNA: TGTGCCAGCAGTGGCTGGGGGGCAGGCGTTCGCGAGACCCAGTACTTC
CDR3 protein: CASSGWGAGVRETQYF

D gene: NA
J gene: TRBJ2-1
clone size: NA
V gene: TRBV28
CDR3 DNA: TGTGCCAGCAGACTAGGCGGCGGGGCTTACAATGAGCAGTTCTTC
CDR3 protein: CASRLGGGAYNEQFF

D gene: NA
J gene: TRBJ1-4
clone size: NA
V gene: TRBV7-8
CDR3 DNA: TGTGCCAGCAGCTTAGTCCGGGGTTCTAATGAAAAACTGTTTTTT
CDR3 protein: CASSLVRGSNEKLFF

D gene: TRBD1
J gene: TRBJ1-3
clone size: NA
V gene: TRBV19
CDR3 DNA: TGTGCCAGTAGATCCCGGGACAGGGGAAACACCATATATTTT
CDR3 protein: CASRSRDRGNTIYF

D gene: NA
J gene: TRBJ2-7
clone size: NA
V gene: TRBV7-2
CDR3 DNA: TGTGCCAGCAGCTTTTCCCCAGGTCGGCAGTCCGAGCAGTACTTC
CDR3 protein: CASSFSPGRQSEQYF

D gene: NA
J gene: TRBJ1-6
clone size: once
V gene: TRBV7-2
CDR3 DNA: TGTGCCAGCAGCTCCAGCCGTAATTCACCCCTCCACTTT
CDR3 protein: CASSSSRNSPLHF

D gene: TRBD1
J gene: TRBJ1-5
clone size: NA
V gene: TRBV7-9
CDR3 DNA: TGTGCCAGCAGCTTAGGGGGTACAGGGGTGGGCAATCAGCCCCAGCATTTT
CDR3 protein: CASSLGGTGVGNQPQHF

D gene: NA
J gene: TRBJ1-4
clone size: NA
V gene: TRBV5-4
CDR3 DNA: TGTGCCAGCAGCTTGGACCTCTATCAGGGGAGAACTAATGAAAAACTGTTTTTT
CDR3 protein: CASSLDLYQGRTNEKLFF

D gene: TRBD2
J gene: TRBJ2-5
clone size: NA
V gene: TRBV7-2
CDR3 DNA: TGTGCCAGCAGCTTAGCTCCGCTAGCGGACCGGAGGGAGACCCAGTACTTC
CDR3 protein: CASSLAPLADRRETQYF

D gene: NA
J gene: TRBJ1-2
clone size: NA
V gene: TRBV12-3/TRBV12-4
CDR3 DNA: TGTGCCAGCAGACCGGACAGTTACGGCTACACCTTC
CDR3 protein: CASRPDSYGYTF

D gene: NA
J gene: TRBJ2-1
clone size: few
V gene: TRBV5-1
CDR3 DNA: TGCGCCAGCAGCTTAGGCGACACCACCTACAATGAGCAGTTCTTC
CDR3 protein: CASSLGDTTYNEQFF

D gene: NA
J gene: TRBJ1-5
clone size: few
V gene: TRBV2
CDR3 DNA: TGTGCCAGCGACTCAGGGGATCAGCCCCAGCATTTT
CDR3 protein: CASDSGDQPQHF

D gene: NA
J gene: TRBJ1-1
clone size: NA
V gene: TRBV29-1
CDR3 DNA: TGCAGCGTTGAACCTCGAAGCACTGAAGCTTTCTTT
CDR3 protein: CSVEPRSTEAFF

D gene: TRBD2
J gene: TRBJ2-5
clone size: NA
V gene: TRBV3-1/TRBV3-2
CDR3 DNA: TGTGCCAGCAGCCAAGTGACTAGCGGGTTCGAGACCCAGTACTTC
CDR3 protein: CASSQVTSGFETQYF

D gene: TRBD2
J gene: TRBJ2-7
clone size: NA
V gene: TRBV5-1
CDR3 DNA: TGCGCCAGCAGCTTTGGGGCGGGAGACAGATACGAGCAGTACTTC
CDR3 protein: CASSFGAGDRYEQYF

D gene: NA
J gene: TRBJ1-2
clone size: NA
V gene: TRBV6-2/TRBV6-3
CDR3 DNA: TGTGCCAGCAGCCTACAGGGCTATGGCTACACCTTC
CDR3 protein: CASSLQGYGYTF

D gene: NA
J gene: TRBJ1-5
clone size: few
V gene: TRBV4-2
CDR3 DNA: TGTGCCAGCAGCCGTGAGTCGGGGCAGGGCTATAGCAATCAGCCCCAGCATTTT
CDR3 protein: CASSRESGQGYSNQPQHF

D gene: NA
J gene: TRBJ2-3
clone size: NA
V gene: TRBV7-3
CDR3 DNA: TGTGCCAGCAGCTTAAACGGGAGAGTGGATACGCAGTATTTT
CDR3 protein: CASSLNGRVDTQYF

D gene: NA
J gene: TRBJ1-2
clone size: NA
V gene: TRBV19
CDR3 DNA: TGTGCCAGTAGTATAGATCACAGGGCTGGCTACACCTTC
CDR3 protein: CASSIDHRAGYTF

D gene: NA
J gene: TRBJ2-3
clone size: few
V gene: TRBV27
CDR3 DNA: TGTGCCAGCAGCGGATCCCCCACAGATACGCAGTATTTT
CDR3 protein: CASSGSPTDTQYF

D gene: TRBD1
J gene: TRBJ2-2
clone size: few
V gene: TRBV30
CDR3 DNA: TGTGCCTGGAGTAGGGGCAGGGGGACCACCGGGGAGCTGTTTTTT
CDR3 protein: CAWSRGRGTTGELFF

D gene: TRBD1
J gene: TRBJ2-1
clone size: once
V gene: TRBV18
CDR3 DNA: TGTGCCAGCTCACCGAGACAGGGCTCCTACAATGAGCAGTTCTTC
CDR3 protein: CASSPRQGSYNEQFF

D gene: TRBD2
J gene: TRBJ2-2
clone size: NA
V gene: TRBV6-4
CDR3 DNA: TGTGCCAGCAGTCCGCTAGCGGGAACCGGGGAGCTGTTTTTT
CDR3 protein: CASSPLAGTGELFF

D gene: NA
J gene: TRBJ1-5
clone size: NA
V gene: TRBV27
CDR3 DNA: TGTGCCAGCAGTTTATCAGGGGCGGAGGGCAATCAGCCCCAGCATTTT
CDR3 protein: CASSLSGAEGNQPQHF

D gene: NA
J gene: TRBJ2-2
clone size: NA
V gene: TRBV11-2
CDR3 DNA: TGTGCCAGCAGCTTACTCTTCTCAAACACCGGGGAGCTGTTTTTT
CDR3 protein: CASSLLFSNTGELFF

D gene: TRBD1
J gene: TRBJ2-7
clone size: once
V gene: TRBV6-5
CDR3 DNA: TGTGCCAGCAGACCACCCGGGACAGGTCCCTACGAGCAGTACTTC
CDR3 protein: CASRPPGTGPYEQYF

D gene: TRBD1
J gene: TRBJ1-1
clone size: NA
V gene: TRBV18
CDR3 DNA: TGTGCCAGCTCAAAGACAGGGAGCCAGAACACTGAAGCTTTCTTT
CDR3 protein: CASSKTGSQNTEAFF

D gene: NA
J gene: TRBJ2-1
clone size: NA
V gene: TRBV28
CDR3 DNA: TGTGCCAGCACCACGGGGGCAGGGATTAGGTACAATGAGCAGTTCTTC
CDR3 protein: CASTTGAGIRYNEQFF

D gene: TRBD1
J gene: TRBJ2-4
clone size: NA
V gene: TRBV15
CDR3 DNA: TGTGCCACCAGCACGGGGACAGCACTGAAAACCATTCAGTACTTC
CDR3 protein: CATSTGTALKTIQYF

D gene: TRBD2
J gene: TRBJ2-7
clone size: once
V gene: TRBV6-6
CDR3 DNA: TGTGCCAGCAGCCTAGCGGGACTAGCCTACGAGCAGTACTTC
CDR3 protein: CASSLAGLAYEQYF

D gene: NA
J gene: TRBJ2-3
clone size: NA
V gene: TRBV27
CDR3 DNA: TGTGCCAGCAGTTTATCGACTACATTGGGCACAGATACGCAGTATTTT
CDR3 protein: CASSLSTTLGTDTQYF

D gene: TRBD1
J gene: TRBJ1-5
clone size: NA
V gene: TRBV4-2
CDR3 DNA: TGTGCCAGCAGCCACCCGTCCGGAGGGGACAGTACGGGTCAGCCCCAGCATTTT
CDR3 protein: CASSHPSGGDSTGQPQHF

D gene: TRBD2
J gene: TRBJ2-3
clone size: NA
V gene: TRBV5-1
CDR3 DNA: TGCGCCAGCAGCCCGCTTACTAGCGGAGGCACAGATACGCAGTATTTT
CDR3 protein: CASSPLTSGGTDTQYF

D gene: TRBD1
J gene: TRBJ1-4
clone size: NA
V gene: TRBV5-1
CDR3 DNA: TGCGCCAGCAGCTTCGACAGGGTGGCTAATGAAAAACTGTTTTTT
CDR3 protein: CASSFDRVANEKLFF

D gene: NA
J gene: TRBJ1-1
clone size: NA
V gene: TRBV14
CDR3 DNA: TGTGCCAGCAGCCAAGTCTGGCCGGGGACGGGCACTGAAGCTTTCTTT
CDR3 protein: CASSQVWPGTGTEAFF

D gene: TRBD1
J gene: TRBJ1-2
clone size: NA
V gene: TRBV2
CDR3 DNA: TGTGCCAGCAGTGGACAGGGAAATCTGTGGGGCTACACCTTC
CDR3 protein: CASSGQGNLWGYTF

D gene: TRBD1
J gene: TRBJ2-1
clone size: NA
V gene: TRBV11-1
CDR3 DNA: TGTGCCAGCAGTCTACGACCGGGACAGGGGTCCAATGAGCAGTTCTTC
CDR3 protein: CASSLRPGQGSNEQFF

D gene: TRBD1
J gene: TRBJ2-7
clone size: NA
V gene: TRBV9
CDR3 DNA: TGTGCCAGCAGCGTAACGGGACAGGCCTACGAGCAGTACTTC
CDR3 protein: CASSVTGQAYEQYF

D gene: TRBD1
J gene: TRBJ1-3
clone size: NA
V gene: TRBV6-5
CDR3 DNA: TGTGCCAGCAGTTACTCGGCGGGACAGGGAGGAAACACCATATATTTT
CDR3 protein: CASSYSAGQGGNTIYF

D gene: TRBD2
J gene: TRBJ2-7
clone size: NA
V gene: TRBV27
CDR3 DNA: TGTGCCAGCAGTTTAAAGGTAGCGGGAACCGTAATCTACGAGCAGTACTTC
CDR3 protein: CASSLKVAGTVIYEQYF

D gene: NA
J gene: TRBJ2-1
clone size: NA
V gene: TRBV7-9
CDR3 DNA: TGTGCCAGCACGAGCAATGAGCAGTTCTTC
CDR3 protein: CASTSNEQFF

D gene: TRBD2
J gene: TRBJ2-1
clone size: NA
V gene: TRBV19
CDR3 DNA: TGTGCCAGTAGTACCAAGGGACTAGCTTCCTACAATGAGCAGTTCTTC
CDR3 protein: CASSTKGLASYNEQFF

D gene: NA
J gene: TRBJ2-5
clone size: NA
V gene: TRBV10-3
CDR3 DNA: TGTGCCATCAGTGCCGTCCGGGGGGAGACCCAGTACTTC
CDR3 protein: CAISAVRGETQYF